This T cell receptor beta chain was identified in a study of blood T cell repertoires in COVID-19. Study-wide context: Acute and convalescent COVID-19 specimens originated in the United States, Italy and Spain.

The assay was immunoSEQ multiplex PCR, and TCRdb's table has in-frame clones only and misses some. The table lists under 200,000 clones, around 90% of them singletons. From germline, CDR1 is SGDLS and CDR2 YYNGEE. This CDR3 comprises 16 residues. The germline V and J ends were trimmed by 4 bases and 8 bases, with 21 bases remaining between them. The chain uses TRBV9 and TRBJ1-4; D perhaps matches TRBD1 (5 bases). Sequencing input: peripheral blood. This TCR came from a man between 60 and 75 years old with active or convalescent COVID-19. The CDR3 nucleotides read TGTGCCAGCAGCCGCCTCGACGGGGGGTTTCACGAAAAACTGTTTTTT. Protein: CASSRLDGGFHEKLFF.